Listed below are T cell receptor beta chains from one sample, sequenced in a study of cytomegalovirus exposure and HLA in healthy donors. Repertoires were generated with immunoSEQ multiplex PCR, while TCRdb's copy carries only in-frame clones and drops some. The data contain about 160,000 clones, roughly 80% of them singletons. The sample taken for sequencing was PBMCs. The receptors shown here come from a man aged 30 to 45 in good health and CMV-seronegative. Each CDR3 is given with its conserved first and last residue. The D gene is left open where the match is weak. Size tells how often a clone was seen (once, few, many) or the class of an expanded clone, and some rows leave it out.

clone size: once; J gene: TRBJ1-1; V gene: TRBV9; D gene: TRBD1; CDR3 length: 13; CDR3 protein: CASSVEGALEAFF; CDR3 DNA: TGTGCCAGCAGCGTAGAGGGGGCCCTGGAAGCTTTCTTT
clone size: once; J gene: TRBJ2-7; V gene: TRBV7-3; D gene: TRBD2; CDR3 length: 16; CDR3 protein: CASSLGERGSSYEQYF; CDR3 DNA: TGTGCCAGCAGCTTAGGGGAGCGGGGGAGCTCCTACGAGCAGTACTTC
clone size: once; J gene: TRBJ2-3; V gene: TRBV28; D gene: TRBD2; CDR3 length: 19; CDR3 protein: CASSHYGPLAGISTDTQYF; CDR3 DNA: TGTGCCAGCAGTCATTACGGCCCACTAGCGGGGATTAGCACAGATACGCAGTATTTT
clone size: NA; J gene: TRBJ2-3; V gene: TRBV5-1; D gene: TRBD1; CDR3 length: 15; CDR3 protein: CASRLTGGGPDTQYF; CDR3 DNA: TGCGCCAGCAGGTTGACAGGGGGAGGGCCAGATACGCAGTATTTT
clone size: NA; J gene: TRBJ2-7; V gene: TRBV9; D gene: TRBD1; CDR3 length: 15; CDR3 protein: CASSFGQAQSYEQYF; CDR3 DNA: TGTGCCAGCAGCTTCGGACAGGCTCAATCCTACGAGCAGTACTTC
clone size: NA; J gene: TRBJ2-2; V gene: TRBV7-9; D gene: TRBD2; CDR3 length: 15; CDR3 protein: CASSSSGGMIGELFF; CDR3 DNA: TGTGCCAGCAGTTCTAGCGGGGGTATGATCGGGGAGCTGTTTTTT
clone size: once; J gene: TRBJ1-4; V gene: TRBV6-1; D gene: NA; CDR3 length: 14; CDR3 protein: CASTPTAAGEKLFF; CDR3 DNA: TGTGCCAGCACCCCAACCGCCGCAGGGGAAAAACTGTTTTTT
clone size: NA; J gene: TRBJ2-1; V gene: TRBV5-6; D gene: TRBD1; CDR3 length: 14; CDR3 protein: CASSLKGQPYEQFF; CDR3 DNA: TGTGCCAGCAGCTTGAAGGGACAGCCCTATGAGCAGTTCTTC
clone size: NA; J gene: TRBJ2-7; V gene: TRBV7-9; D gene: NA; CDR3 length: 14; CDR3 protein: CATSGTRKTYEQYF; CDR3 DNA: TGTGCCACCTCCGGGACAAGGAAGACCTACGAGCAGTACTTC
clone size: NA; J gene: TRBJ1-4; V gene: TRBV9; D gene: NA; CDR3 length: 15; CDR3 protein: CASSQGPASNEKLFF; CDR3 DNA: TGTGCCAGCAGCCAGGGGCCCGCCTCTAATGAAAAACTGTTTTTT
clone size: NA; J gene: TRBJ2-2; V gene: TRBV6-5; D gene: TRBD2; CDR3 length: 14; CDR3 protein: CASRRGGSGGELFF; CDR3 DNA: TGTGCCAGCAGGCGGGGGGGCAGTGGCGGGGAGCTGTTTTTT
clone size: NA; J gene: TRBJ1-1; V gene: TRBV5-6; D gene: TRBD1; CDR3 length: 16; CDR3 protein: CASSKGTGGEVTEAFF; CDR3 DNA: TGTGCCAGCAGCAAAGGGACAGGGGGCGAGGTCACTGAAGCTTTCTTT
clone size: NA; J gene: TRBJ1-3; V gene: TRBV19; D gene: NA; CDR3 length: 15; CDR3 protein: CASSIWAISGNTIYF; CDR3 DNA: TGTGCCAGTAGTATATGGGCGATCTCTGGAAACACCATATATTTT
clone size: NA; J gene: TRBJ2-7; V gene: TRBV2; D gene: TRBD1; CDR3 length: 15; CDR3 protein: CASSEATGWSYEQYF; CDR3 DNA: TGTGCCAGCAGTGAGGCGACAGGGTGGTCCTACGAGCAGTACTTC
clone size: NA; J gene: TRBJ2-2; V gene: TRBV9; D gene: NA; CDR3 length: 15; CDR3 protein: CASSVVGGNTGELFF; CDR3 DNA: TGTGCCAGCAGCGTAGTTGGAGGGAACACCGGGGAGCTGTTTTTT
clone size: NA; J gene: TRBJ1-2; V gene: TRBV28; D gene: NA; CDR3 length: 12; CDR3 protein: CASRPRFGPGLF; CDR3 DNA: TGTGCCAGCAGACCTCGGTTTGGGCCAGGCCTCTTC
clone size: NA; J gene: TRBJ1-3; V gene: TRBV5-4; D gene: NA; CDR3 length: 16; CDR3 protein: CASSLAGGAAGNTIYF; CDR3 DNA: TGTGCCAGCAGCTTGGCCGGTGGGGCTGCTGGAAACACCATATATTTT
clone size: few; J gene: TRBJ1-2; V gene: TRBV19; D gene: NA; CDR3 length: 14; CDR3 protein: CASSISGVLHGYTF; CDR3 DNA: TGTGCCAGTAGTATATCAGGGGTTCTTCATGGCTACACCTTC
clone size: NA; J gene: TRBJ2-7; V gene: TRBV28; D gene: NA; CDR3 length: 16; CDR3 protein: CASSPDRGGGSYEQYF; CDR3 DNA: TGTGCCAGCAGTCCGGACCGTGGCGGAGGCTCCTACGAGCAGTACTTC
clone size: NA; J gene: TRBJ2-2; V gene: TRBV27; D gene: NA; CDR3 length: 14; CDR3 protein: CASSLSLYTGELFF; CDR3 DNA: TGTGCCAGCAGTTTATCGTTGTATACCGGGGAGCTGTTTTTT
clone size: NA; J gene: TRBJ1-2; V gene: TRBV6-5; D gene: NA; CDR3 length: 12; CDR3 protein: CASSYRGSGYTF; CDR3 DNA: TGTGCCAGCAGTTACAGGGGAAGCGGCTACACCTTC
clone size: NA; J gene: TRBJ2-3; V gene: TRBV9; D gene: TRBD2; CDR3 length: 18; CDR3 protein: CASRLITGTKPSTDTQYF; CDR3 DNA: TGTGCCAGCAGACTTATTACCGGGACTAAACCTAGCACAGATACGCAGTATTTT
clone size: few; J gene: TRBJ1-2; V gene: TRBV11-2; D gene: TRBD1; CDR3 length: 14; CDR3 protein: CASSLGTGGFGYTF; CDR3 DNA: TGTGCCAGCAGCTTAGGGACAGGGGGCTTTGGCTACACCTTC
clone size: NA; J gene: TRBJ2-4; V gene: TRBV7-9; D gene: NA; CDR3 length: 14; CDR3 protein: CASSPPQNRNIQYF; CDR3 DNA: TGTGCCAGCAGCCCCCCGCAGAACCGAAACATTCAGTACTTC
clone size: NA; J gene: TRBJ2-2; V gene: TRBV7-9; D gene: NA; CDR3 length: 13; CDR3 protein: CASSLARTGELFF; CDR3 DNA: TGTGCCAGCAGCTTAGCGCGGACCGGGGAGCTGTTTTTT
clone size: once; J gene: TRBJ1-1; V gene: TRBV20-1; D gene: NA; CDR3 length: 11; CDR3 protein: CSALRNTEAFF; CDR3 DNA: TGCAGTGCCCTAAGGAACACTGAAGCTTTCTTT
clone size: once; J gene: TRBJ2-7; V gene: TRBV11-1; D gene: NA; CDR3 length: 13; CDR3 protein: CASSPMTPYEQYF; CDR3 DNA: TGTGCCAGCAGCCCTATGACTCCTTACGAGCAGTACTTC
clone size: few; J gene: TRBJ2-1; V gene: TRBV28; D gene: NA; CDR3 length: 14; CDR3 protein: CATVAPVTFNEQFF; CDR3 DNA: TGTGCCACCGTTGCTCCGGTCACCTTCAATGAGCAGTTCTTC
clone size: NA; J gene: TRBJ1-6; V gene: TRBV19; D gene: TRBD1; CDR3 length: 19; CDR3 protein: CASSTRQGVLSSYNSPLHF; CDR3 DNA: TGTGCCAGTAGTACCCGACAGGGGGTTCTAAGCTCCTATAATTCACCCCTCCACTTT
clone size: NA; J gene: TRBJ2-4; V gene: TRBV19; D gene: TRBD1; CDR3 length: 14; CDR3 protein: CASAWADRENIQYF; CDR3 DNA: TGTGCCAGCGCCTGGGCTGACAGGGAAAACATTCAGTACTTC
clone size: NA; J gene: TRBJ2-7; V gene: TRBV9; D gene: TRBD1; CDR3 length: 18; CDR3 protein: CASSPKGVLRDSSYEQYF; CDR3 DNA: TGTGCCAGCAGCCCCAAAGGAGTTCTCAGGGACAGCTCCTACGAGCAGTACTTC
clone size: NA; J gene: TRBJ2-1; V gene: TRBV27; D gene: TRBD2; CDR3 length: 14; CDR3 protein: CASSLAGGVDEQFF; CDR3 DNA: TGTGCCAGCAGTTTAGCGGGAGGGGTGGATGAGCAGTTCTTC
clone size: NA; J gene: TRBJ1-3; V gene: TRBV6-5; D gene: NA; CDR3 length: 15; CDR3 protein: CASSYGGRTAVPIYF; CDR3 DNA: TGTGCCAGCAGTTACGGCGGCAGGACTGCGGTTCCCATATATTTT
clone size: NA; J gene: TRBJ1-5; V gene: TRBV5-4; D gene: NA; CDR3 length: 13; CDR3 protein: CASSPSTGQPQHF; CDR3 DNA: TGTGCCAGCAGCCCCTCGACTGGACAGCCCCAGCATTTT
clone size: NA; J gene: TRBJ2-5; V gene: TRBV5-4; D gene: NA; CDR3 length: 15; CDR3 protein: CASSPRTSGQETQYF; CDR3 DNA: TGTGCCAGCAGTCCTCGTACGAGCGGACAAGAGACCCAGTACTTC
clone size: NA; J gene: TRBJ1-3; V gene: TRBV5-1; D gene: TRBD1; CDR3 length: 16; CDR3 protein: CASSLSGQASGNTIYF; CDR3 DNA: TGCGCCAGCAGTTTATCGGGACAGGCGTCTGGAAACACCATATATTTT
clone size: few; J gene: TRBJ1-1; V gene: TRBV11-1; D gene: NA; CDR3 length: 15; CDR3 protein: CASSFGGAGNTEAFF; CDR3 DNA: TGTGCCAGCAGCTTCGGGGGAGCAGGGAACACTGAAGCTTTCTTT
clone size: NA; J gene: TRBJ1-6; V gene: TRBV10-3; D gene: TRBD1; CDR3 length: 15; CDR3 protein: CAISEDRGTGSPLHF; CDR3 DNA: TGTGCCATCAGTGAGGACAGGGGCACTGGTTCACCCCTCCACTTT
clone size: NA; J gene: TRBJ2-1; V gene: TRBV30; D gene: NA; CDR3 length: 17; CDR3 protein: CAWRVLGALTSRNEQFF; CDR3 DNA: TGTGCCTGGCGTGTTTTAGGGGCCCTCACGAGTCGGAATGAGCAGTTCTTC
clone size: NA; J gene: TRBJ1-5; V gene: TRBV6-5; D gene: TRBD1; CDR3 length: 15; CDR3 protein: CASSKTGLSNQPQHF; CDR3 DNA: TGTGCCAGCAGTAAGACAGGGCTGAGCAATCAGCCCCAGCATTTT
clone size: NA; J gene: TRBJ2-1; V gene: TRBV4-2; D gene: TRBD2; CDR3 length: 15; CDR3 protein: CASRETSGARDEQFF; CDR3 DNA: TGTGCCAGCAGGGAGACTAGCGGTGCTCGGGATGAGCAGTTCTTC
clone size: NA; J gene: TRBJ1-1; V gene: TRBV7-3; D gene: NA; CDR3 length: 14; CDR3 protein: CASSLARAGGEAFF; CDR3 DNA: TGTGCCAGCAGCTTAGCGAGGGCTGGAGGTGAAGCTTTCTTT
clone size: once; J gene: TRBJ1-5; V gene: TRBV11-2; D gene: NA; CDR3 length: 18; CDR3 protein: CASSSFPREPGEGQPQHF; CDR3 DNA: TGTGCCAGCAGCTCCTTCCCCCGGGAACCCGGGGAGGGTCAGCCCCAGCATTTT
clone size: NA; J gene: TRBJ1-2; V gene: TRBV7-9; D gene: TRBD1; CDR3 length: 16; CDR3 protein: CASSPGQGASNYGYTF; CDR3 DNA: TGTGCCAGCAGCCCCGGACAGGGGGCCTCCAACTATGGCTACACCTTC
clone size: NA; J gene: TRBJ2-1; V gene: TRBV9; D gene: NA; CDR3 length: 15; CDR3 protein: CASSVGESSYNEQFF; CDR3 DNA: TGTGCCAGCAGCGTAGGGGAGAGCTCCTACAATGAGCAGTTCTTC
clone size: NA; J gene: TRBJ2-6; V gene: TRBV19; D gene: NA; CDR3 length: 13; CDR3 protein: CATTGYGANVLTF; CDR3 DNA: TGTGCCACTACAGGGTATGGGGCCAACGTCCTGACTTTC
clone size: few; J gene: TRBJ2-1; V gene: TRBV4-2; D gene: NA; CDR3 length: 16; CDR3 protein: CASSQVGASGYNEQFF; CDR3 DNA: TGTGCCAGCAGCCAAGTGGGGGCTAGCGGCTACAATGAGCAGTTCTTC
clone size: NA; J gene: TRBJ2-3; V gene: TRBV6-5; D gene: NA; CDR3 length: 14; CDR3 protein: CASSRLLETDTQYF; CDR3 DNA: TGTGCCAGCAGCCGCCTGCTAGAAACAGATACGCAGTATTTT
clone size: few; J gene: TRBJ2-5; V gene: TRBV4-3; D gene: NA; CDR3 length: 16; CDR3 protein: CASSQGYGGLRETQYF; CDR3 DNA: TGCGCCAGCAGCCAAGGGTATGGGGGGTTGAGAGAGACCCAGTACTTC
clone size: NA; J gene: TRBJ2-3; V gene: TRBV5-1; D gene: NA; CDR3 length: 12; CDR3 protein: CASSHSTDTQYF; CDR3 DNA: TGCGCCAGCAGTCACTCCACAGATACGCAGTATTTT
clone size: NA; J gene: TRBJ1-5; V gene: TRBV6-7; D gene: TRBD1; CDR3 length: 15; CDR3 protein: CASTERTGGFRAQHF; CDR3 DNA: TGTGCCAGCACCGAACGGACAGGGGGTTTTCGGGCCCAGCATTTT
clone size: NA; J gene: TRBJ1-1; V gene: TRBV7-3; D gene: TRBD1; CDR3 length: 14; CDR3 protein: CASSFGTGSGEAFF; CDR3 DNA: TGTGCCAGCAGCTTCGGGACAGGGAGCGGTGAAGCTTTCTTT
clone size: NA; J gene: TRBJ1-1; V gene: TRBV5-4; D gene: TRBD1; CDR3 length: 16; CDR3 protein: CASSPPIGGMNTEAFF; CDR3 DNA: TGTGCCAGCAGCCCCCCTATAGGGGGCATGAACACTGAAGCTTTCTTT
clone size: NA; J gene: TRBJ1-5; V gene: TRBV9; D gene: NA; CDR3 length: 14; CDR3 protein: CASSAGGPYQPQHF; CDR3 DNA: TGTGCCAGCAGCGCCGGGGGGCCCTATCAGCCCCAGCATTTT
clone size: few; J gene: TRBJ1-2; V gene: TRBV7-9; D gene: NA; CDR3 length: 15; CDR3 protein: CSSSNMPGEGYGYTF; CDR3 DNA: TGTTCCAGCAGCAACATGCCAGGGGAAGGATATGGCTACACCTTC
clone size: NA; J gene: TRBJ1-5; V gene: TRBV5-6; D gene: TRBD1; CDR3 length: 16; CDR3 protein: CASSLAGTGSNQPQHF; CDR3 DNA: TGTGCCAGCAGCTTGGCCGGGACAGGCAGTAATCAGCCCCAGCATTTT
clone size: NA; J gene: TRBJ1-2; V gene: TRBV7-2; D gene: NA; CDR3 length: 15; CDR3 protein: CASSPQQGTLVGYTF; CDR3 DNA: TGTGCCAGCAGCCCGCAACAGGGAACTCTTGTGGGCTACACCTTC
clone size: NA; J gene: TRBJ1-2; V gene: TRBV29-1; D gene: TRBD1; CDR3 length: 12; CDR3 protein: CSVRDRIYGYTF; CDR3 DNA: TGCAGCGTTCGGGACAGGATCTATGGCTACACCTTC
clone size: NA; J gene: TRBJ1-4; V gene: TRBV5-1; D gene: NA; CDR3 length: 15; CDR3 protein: CASSSLGVGNEKLFF; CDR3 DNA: TGCGCCAGCAGCTCGCTGGGAGTTGGCAATGAAAAACTGTTTTTT